These T cell receptor beta chains were read from a single sample in a study of T cells after posttransplantation cyclophosphamide. The repertoire was sequenced with immunoSEQ multiplex PCR; TCRdb's copy has only in-frame clones and lacks some. The table lists more than 20,000 clones, no singletons, with around 1.5% in the top ten. The sequenced material came from PBMCs. The source is a middle-aged man in good health, CMV-negative, and a related stem cell transplant donor. Each CDR3 is given with its conserved first and last residue. D genes are given only for firm matches. Part of the rows lack a size; the others show once, few, many or a class for expanded clones.

abundance	d_gene	j_gene	v_gene	CDR3nt	CDR3aa
many	NA	TRBJ1-1	TRBV2	TGTGCCACCACACCCGAACAGGGAATTGAAGCTTTCTTT	CATTPEQGIEAFF
many	TRBD1	TRBJ2-7	TRBV11-2	TGTGCCAGCAGCCGGGACAGTGACTACGAGCAGTACTTC	CASSRDSDYEQYF
many	NA	TRBJ2-5	TRBV5-1	TGCGCCAGCAGCCAAATCCAAGAGACCCAGTACTTC	CASSQIQETQYF
many	NA	TRBJ1-1	TRBV5-4	TGTGCCAGCAGCCCGGGAGTGTCGAGGTACACTGAAGCTTTCTTT	CASSPGVSRYTEAFF
many	TRBD1	TRBJ1-2	TRBV19	TGTGCCAGTAGTATAGCTTACAGGGGTGGAGGTATTCGTGGCTACACCTTC	CASSIAYRGGGIRGYTF
many	NA	TRBJ1-4	TRBV19	TGTGCCAGTAGTATCAGGGGTTTTTCTAATGAAAAACTGTTTTTT	CASSIRGFSNEKLFF
many	NA	TRBJ1-2	TRBV19	TGTGCCAGTAGGAACAGGGACCTCGAGGGCTACACCTTC	CASRNRDLEGYTF
many	NA	TRBJ1-2	TRBV4-1	TGCGCCTCCCGGGCAGGGACTTACGGAGGCTACACCTTC	CASRAGTYGGYTF
many	NA	TRBJ2-4	TRBV7-3	TGTGCCAGCAGCCCAACCCGGGGAAACATTCAGTACTTC	CASSPTRGNIQYF
many	NA	TRBJ2-7	TRBV6-5	TGTGCCAGCAGTTATGGAGGAGGAGACTACGAGCAGTACTTC	CASSYGGGDYEQYF
many	TRBD2	TRBJ2-3	TRBV6-1	TGTGCCAGCAGTGATTTGGGACTAGCGGGAGGGATAAGCACAGATACGCAGTATTTT	CASSDLGLAGGISTDTQYF
many	NA	TRBJ2-3	TRBV10-2	TGCGCCAGCAGACCATCACGGAGACCTAGCACAGATACGCAGTATTTT	CASRPSRRPSTDTQYF
many	TRBD2	TRBJ2-5	TRBV14	TGTGCCAGCAGCCAAGCACTAGCGGGGGCGGTCTACTTC	CASSQALAGAVYF
many	NA	TRBJ2-7	TRBV19	TGTGCCAGTAGTATTGGGGCTTTCTACGAGCAGTACTTC	CASSIGAFYEQYF
many	NA	TRBJ2-5	TRBV6-1	TGTGCCAGCAGTGAACGGGAAGAGACCCAGTACTTC	CASSEREETQYF
many	NA	TRBJ2-1	TRBV5-4	TGTGCCAGCAGCTTGATGAGGGAAAATGAGCAGTTCTTC	CASSLMRENEQFF
NA	NA	TRBJ2-3	TRBV23-1	TGCGCCAGCAGTCAATCGGCGGGGAACGTGACAGATACGCAGTATTTT	CASSQSAGNVTDTQYF
many	NA	TRBJ2-1	TRBV2	TGTGCCAGCAGTGACTCACTAGGGTCATACAATGAGCAGTTCTTC	CASSDSLGSYNEQFF
few	NA	TRBJ2-7	TRBV14	TGTGCCAGCAGCCCTTTGGCGGGGCTGCCCTACGAGCAGTACTTC	CASSPLAGLPYEQYF
many	TRBD1	TRBJ2-7	TRBV5-1	TGCGCCAGCAGCGACGACAGGGCGTCCTACGAGCAGTACTTC	CASSDDRASYEQYF
many	TRBD2	TRBJ2-3	TRBV18	TGTGCCAGCTCAGCGATAGCGGGGGCGCTCACAGATACGCAGTATTTT	CASSAIAGALTDTQYF
many	TRBD2	TRBJ2-5	TRBV5-1	TGCGCCAGCAGCTTCCAAGCGGGGGGGAAAGAGACCCAGTACTTC	CASSFQAGGKETQYF
few	TRBD2	TRBJ2-5	TRBV7-2	TGTGCCAGCAGCTTAGCGCATCTAGCGGGGGGGCGGGAGACCCAGTACTTC	CASSLAHLAGGRETQYF
many	TRBD1	TRBJ2-7	TRBV6-6	TGTGCCAGCAGTTACGGCCGGGACAGGGCCTCCTACGAGCAGTACTTC	CASSYGRDRASYEQYF
many	NA	TRBJ2-2	TRBV19	TGTGCCAGTAGAGTCGGTAACACCGGGGAGCTGTTTTTT	CASRVGNTGELFF
many	NA	TRBJ1-4	TRBV13	TGTGCCAGCAGCTTAAATCCGGGTTCGGCTAATGAAAAACTGTTTTTT	CASSLNPGSANEKLFF
many	TRBD1	TRBJ1-3	TRBV5-1	TGCGCCAGCAGCTTGGAGGGACAGGGAAGTGGAAACACCATATATTTT	CASSLEGQGSGNTIYF
many	TRBD1	TRBJ1-1	TRBV11-3	TGTGCCAGCAGCTCCAGGGGGAGCACTGAAGCTTTCTTT	CASSSRGSTEAFF
many	NA	TRBJ1-2	TRBV7-9	TGTGCCAGCAGCTTAGAGAGAAACTATGGCTACACCTTC	CASSLERNYGYTF
many	NA	TRBJ1-1	TRBV7-8	TGTGCCAGCAGCCTAACTAGGACTGAAGCTTTCTTT	CASSLTRTEAFF
many	NA	TRBJ2-1	TRBV5-1	TGCGCCAGCAGCTTGCAGGACCCGACAGCCAATGAGCAGTTCTTC	CASSLQDPTANEQFF
many	TRBD1	TRBJ1-4	TRBV9	TGTGCCAGCAGCGTCTGGGGACAGGGGAATGAAAAACTGTTTTTT	CASSVWGQGNEKLFF
many	NA	TRBJ2-2	TRBV6-5	TGTGCCAGCAGCCAACAGGGAGGGCCCACCGGGGAGCTGTTTTTT	CASSQQGGPTGELFF
many	NA	TRBJ2-3	TRBV2	TGTGCCAGCAGTGAGGACAGCTACACAGATACGCAGTATTTT	CASSEDSYTDTQYF
many	TRBD1	TRBJ1-1	TRBV12-5	TGTGCTAGTGGTTTGGCCCTTTGGGGACAGGGGGCAAGGAACACTGAAGCTTTCTTT	CASGLALWGQGARNTEAFF
many	NA	TRBJ2-3	TRBV6-5	TGTGCCAGCAGTTATGGGGGACTCGGGGCAGATACGCAGTATTTT	CASSYGGLGADTQYF
many	TRBD1	TRBJ1-4	TRBV29-1	TGCAGCGTTGAGGGGACAGCCGATGAAAAACTGTTTTTT	CSVEGTADEKLFF
many	NA	TRBJ2-1	TRBV14	TGTGCCAGCAGCCAAGGTGGAGGGACTCTGCTCTCCTACAATGAGCAGTTCTTC	CASSQGGGTLLSYNEQFF
many	NA	TRBJ2-5	TRBV6-1	TGTGCCAGCAGTGGGGGCTACCCTGACCACCAAGAGACCCAGTACTTC	CASSGGYPDHQETQYF
many	TRBD1	TRBJ2-2	TRBV28	TGTGCCAGCAGTGGGACAGGGCGGACCGGGGAGCTGTTTTTT	CASSGTGRTGELFF
many	NA	TRBJ2-3	TRBV29-1	TGCAGCGTTGGGCAGGGCGCAGATACGCAGTATTTT	CSVGQGADTQYF